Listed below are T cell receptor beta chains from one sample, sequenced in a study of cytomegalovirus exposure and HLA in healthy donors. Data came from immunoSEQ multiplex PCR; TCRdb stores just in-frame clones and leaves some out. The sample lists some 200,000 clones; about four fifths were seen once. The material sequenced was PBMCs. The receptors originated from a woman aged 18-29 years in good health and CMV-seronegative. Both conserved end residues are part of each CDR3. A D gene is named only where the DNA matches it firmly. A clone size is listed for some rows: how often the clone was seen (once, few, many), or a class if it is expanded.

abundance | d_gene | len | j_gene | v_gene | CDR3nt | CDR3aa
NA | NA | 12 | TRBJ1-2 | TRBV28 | TGTGCCAGCAGTTCCCCAGGGTATGGCTACACCTTC | CASSSPGYGYTF
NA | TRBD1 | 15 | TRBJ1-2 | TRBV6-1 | TGTGCCAGCAGTGAAGAGGGGGCAGTGTACTATGGCTACACCTTC | CASSEEGAVYYGYTF
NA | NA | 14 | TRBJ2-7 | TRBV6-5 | TGTGCCAGCACTCTCTCCCAGGGCGCCTACGAGCAGTACTTC | CASTLSQGAYEQYF
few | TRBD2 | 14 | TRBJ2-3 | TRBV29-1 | TGCAGCGTTGGGACTAGCGTTAACACAGATACGCAGTATTTT | CSVGTSVNTDTQYF
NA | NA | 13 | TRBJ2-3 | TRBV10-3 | TGTGCCATCAGTGAGAGGGGGGGCGATACGCAGTATTTT | CAISERGGDTQYF
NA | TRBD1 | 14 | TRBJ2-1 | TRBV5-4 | TGTGCCAGCAGGCCCGGGACAGGGTTCAATGAGCAGTTCTTC | CASRPGTGFNEQFF
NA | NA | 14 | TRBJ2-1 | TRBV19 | TGTGCCAGATTGGGGCCGAGCTCCTACAATGAGCAGTTCTTC | CARLGPSSYNEQFF
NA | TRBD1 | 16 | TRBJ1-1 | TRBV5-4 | TGTGCCAGCAGCCGCCCGACAGGGGCCGCGTACACTGAAGCTTTCTTT | CASSRPTGAAYTEAFF
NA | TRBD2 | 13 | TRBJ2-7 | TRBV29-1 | TGCAGTGCGATAGCGGGAGGGCCCCACGAGCAGTACTTC | CSAIAGGPHEQYF
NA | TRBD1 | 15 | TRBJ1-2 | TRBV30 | TGTGCCTGGAGTGAATTGGACAGGGGGGTAGGAGGCTACACCTTC | CAWSELDRGVGGYTF
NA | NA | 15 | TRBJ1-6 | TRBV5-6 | TGTGCCAGCAGCTTGGCCGGGGGATATAATTCACCCCTCCACTTT | CASSLAGGYNSPLHF
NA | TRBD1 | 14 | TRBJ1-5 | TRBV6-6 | TGTGCCAGCAGTTACGTTACAGGGGACCAGCCCCAGCATTTT | CASSYVTGDQPQHF
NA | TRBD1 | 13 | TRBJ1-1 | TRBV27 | TGTGCCAGCAGACGGGACACAGGGGATGCAGCTTTCTTT | CASRRDTGDAAFF
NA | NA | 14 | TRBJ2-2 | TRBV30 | TGTGCCTTGGAGCTGAGGGAGAACACCGGGGAGCTGTTTTTT | CALELRENTGELFF
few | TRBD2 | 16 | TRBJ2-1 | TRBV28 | TGTGCCAGCAGTTTCCCTCAGCGACTAGCTTACAATGAGCAGTTCTTC | CASSFPQRLAYNEQFF
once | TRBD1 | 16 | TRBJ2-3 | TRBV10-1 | TGCGCCAGCAAAGAAGGGACAGGGAACCACACAGATACGCAGTATTTT | CASKEGTGNHTDTQYF
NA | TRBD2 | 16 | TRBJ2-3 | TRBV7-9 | TGTGCCAGCAGCTTCTTGCGGGAGGGGAGCACAGATACGCAGTATTTT | CASSFLREGSTDTQYF
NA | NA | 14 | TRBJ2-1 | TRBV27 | TGTGCCAGCAGCCCCCCCCCAGGGGACAATGAGCAGTTCTTC | CASSPPPGDNEQFF
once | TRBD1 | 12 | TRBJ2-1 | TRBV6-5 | TGTGCCAGCAGTCCCACAGGGGGGAAGCAGTTCTTC | CASSPTGGKQFF
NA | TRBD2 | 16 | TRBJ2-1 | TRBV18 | TGTGCCAGCTCACCGGATAGCGGGAGAATCCCCAATGAGCAGTTCTTC | CASSPDSGRIPNEQFF
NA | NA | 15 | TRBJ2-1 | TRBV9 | TGTGCCAGCAGCGTAGAACCGGGAATCCTCAATGAGCAGTTCTTC | CASSVEPGILNEQFF
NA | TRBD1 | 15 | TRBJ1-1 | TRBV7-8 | TGTGCCAGCACCCTAGGGGGCAGATTGAACACTGAAGCTTTCTTT | CASTLGGRLNTEAFF
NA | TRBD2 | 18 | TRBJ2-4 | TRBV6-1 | TGTGCCAGCAGTGGTACGACAAGGGGAGGGCTAGCCAAAAACATTCAGTACTTC | CASSGTTRGGLAKNIQYF
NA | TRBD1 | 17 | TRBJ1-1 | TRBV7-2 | TGTGCCAGCAGCTCACCAGGGGGCCCCCCTTGGTCGTCTGAAGCTTTCTTT | CASSSPGGPPWSSEAFF
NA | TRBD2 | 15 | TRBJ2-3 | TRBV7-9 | TGTGCCAGCAGCTTGTATGCGGGAGCAGCAGATACGCAGTATTTT | CASSLYAGAADTQYF
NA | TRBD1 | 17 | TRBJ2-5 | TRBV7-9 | TGTGCCAGCAGCTTAGCGGCAGCAGACAGGGGCCAAGAGACCCAGTACTTC | CASSLAAADRGQETQYF
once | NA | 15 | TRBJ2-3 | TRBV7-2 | TGTGCCAGCAGCTTTAACCAAGGAGGCACAGATACGCAGTATTTT | CASSFNQGGTDTQYF
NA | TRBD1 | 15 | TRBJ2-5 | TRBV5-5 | TGTGCCAGCAGCTTGGAGGGGGCGATGTGGGAGACCCAGTACTTC | CASSLEGAMWETQYF
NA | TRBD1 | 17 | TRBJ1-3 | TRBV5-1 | TGCGCCAGCAGCTCGGGACAGACCGGCCGGTCTGGAAACACCATATATTTT | CASSSGQTGRSGNTIYF
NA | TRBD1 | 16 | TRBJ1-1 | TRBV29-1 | TGCAGCGTTGTAGAGGACAGGGGGGTTATGAACACTGAAGCTTTCTTT | CSVVEDRGVMNTEAFF
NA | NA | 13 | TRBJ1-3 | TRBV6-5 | TGTGCCAGCAGTTACTCGAGCGGAAACACCATATATTTT | CASSYSSGNTIYF
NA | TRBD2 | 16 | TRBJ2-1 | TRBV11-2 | TGTGCCAGCAGCTTAGGACTAGCCCAGAGGAGGGATGAGCAGTTCTTC | CASSLGLAQRRDEQFF
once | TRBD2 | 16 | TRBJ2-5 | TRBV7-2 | TGTGCCAGCAGCCCGCCGGGACTAGCGCCTCAAGAGACCCAGTACTTC | CASSPPGLAPQETQYF
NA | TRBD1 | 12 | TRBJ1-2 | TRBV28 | TGTGCCAGCAGTCCAGGGGGGAAGGGCTATACCTTC | CASSPGGKGYTF
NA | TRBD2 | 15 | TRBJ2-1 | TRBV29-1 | TGCAGCGGGGGGGGGACTAGGGCCCCCTACAATGAGCAGTTCTTC | CSGGGTRAPYNEQFF
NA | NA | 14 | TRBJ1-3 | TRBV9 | TGTGCCAGCAGCGTACAAGGGGCTGGAAACACCATATATTTT | CASSVQGAGNTIYF
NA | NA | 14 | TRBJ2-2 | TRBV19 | TGTGCCAGTAGTATAGGACAGAACACCGGGGAGCTGTTTTTT | CASSIGQNTGELFF
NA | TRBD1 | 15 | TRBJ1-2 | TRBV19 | TGTGCCAGTAGTATAGATCCCAGGGGGAACTATGGCTACACCTTC | CASSIDPRGNYGYTF